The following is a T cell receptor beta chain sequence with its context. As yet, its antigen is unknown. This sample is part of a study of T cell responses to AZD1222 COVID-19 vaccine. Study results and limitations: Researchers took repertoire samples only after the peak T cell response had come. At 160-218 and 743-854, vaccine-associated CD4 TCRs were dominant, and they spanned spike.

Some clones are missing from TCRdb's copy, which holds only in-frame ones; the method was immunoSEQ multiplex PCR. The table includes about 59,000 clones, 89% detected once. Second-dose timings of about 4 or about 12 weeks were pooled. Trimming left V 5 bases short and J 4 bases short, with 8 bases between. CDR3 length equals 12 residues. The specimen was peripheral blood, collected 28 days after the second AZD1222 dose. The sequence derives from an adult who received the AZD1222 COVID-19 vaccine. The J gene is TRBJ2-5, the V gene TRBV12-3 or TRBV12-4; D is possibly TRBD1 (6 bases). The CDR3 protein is CASSTRGETQYF. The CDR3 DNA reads TGTGCCAGCAGTACCAGGGGAGAGACCCAGTACTTC.